Listed here are 14 T cell receptor beta chains from one sample, sequenced in a study of blood T cell repertoires in COVID-19. The data were produced by immunoSEQ multiplex PCR, yet TCRdb's version contains in-frame clones alone and is incomplete. The profile shows about 120,000 clones, just under 90% of them singletons. The source material was peripheral blood. Source of these receptors: a woman between 50 and 59 years old with acute or convalescent COVID-19.

This clone showed up just once. The J gene is TRBJ2-1, the V gene TRBV7-9; 9 bases fit TRBD1. The germline gives CDR1 SEHNR, CDR2 FQNEAQ (reference sequence). CDR3 length equals 15 residues. V dropped 2 bases and J dropped 8; count of bases not matched to a gene: 7. The CDR3 sequence is CASSLRGQGGDEQFF. CDR3 coding DNA: TGTGCCAGCAGCTTACGGGGACAGGGAGGCGATGAGCAGTTCTTC. The whole variable domain, filled in from reference TRBV7-9 and TRBJ2-1, reads DTGVSQNPRHKITKRGQNVTFRCDPISEHNRLYWYRQTLGQGPEFLTYFQNEAQLEKSRLLSDRFSAERPKGSFSTLEIQRTEQGDSAMYLCASSLRGQGGDEQFFGPGTRLTVL.

This clone came up once. The chain couples TRBV6-5 to TRBJ1-1; 7 bases are shared with TRBD1. With V trimmed by 0 bases and J by 0 bases, 4 bases remained unmatched. CDR1 is MNHEY and CDR2 is SVGAGI in the germline V gene. CDR3 length: 16 residues. For the CDR3, the DNA is TGTGCCAGCAGTTACTCCACAGGGGAGGTGAACACTGAAGCTTTCTTT. It yields the protein CASSYSTGEVNTEAFF.

In this sample, this clone turned up once. The chain links TRBV6-2 or TRBV6-3 to TRBJ2-7; 12 bases fit TRBD2. Germline CDR1 MNHEY, CDR2 SVGEGT. V was clipped by 2 bases and J by 2 bases; unmatched bases: 1. The CDR3 has 15 amino acids. CDR3 sequence reads: CASSYRLAGAYEQYF. Here the CDR3 DNA reads TGTGCCAGCAGTTACCGACTAGCGGGGGCCTACGAGCAGTACTTC.

The rearrangement uses TRBV18 and TRBJ2-2, with 7 bases lining up with TRBD2. The J segment lost 6 bases and the V segment lost 6 bases, leaving 7 bases of the junction unmatched. The CDR3 length is 14 residues. The germline V gene encodes CDR1 KGHSH and CDR2 LQKENI. The CDR3 region has the DNA TGTGCCAGCTCCCAGCGGGGTTCGGCCGGGGAGCTGTTTTTT. It specifies CASSQRGSAGELFF.

This chain uses TRBV24-1 with TRBJ1-5; maybe TRBD1 (6 bases). Germline V gives CDR1 KGHDR, CDR2 SFDVKD. V lost 4 bases to trimming and J lost 2 bases, with 23 bases between them. The CDR3 loop spans 19 amino acids. As DNA, the CDR3 is TGTGCCACCAGTGACCACCCTGGGACACGAAACGGGGGCAATCAGCCCCAGCATTTT. Translated: CATSDHPGTRNGGNQPQHF.

This clone was seen more than once but under ten times. Other DNA sequences from this sample encode an identical CDR3 as well. The chain couples TRBV5-1 to TRBJ1-1; 8 nucleotides match TRBD1. The CDR3 sequence is 15 residues long. Germline lookup yields CDR1 SGHRS and CDR2 YFSETQ. J lost 1 base, V lost 2 bases, and 4 bases had no gene match. CDR3: CASSFRTGRNTEAFF. The DNA of the CDR3 is TGCGCCAGCAGCTTTCGGACAGGGAGGAACACTGAAGCTTTCTTT.

The rearrangement joins TRBV19 to TRBJ2-4, with unresolved D. CDR3 length equals 12 residues. Deletions cut 5 bases from V and 0 bases from J, with 2 bases between. Germline values: CDR1 LNHDA, CDR2 SQIVND (reference sequence). DNA of the CDR3: TGTGCCAGTAGTCAAGCCAAAAACATTCAGTACTTC. As protein: CASSQAKNIQYF.

The V and J genes are TRBV29-1 and TRBJ2-2; 11 nucleotides match TRBD2. From germline, CDR1 is SQVTM and CDR2 ANQGSEA. Germline trimming cut 3 bases from V and 7 bases from J; bases unmatched to any gene: 10. This CDR3 is 16 amino acids long. This chain's CDR3 is CSVDPRTSGGSGELFF. CDR3 DNA sequence: TGCAGCGTTGACCCCCGAACTAGCGGGGGAAGCGGGGAGCTGTTTTTT.

This rearrangement joins TRBV6-5 to TRBJ1-2; no reliable D call. This CDR3 spans 14 amino acids. The V and J ends lost 6 bases and 4 bases respectively, with 15 bases between them. From germline, CDR1 is MNHEY and CDR2 SVGAGI. CDR3 nucleotides: TGTGCCAGCAGCCCCTCCCCAGGAGGCTATGGCTACACCTTC. Translated, it gives CASSPSPGGYGYTF.

V usage is TRBV5-1 and J usage is TRBJ1-2; a possible D gene is TRBD1 (6 bases). Trimming took 0 bases from V and 2 from J, leaving 8 bases between them. Germline-derived CDR1 and CDR2 are SGHRS and YFSETQ. The CDR3 runs 14 residues. DNA for the CDR3: TGCGCCAGCAGCTTGGTGGACAGAAACTATGGCTACACCTTC. Translation: CASSLVDRNYGYTF.

This chain uses TRBV19 with TRBJ1-1; D may be TRBD1 (5 bases). Germline V gene lookup returns CDR1 LNHDA and CDR2 SQIVND (reference sequence). CDR3 length: 14 amino acids. The V and J ends lost 7 bases and 3 bases respectively, with 15 bases between them. CDR3 protein: CASKNGGGDTEAFF. CDR3 nucleotides: TGTGCCAGTAAGAATGGTGGGGGGGACACTGAAGCTTTCTTT.

The V and J genes are TRBV6-2 or TRBV6-3 and TRBJ2-7; 9 nucleotides match TRBD2. Germline CDR1 MNHEY, CDR2 SVGEGT. The CDR3 is 15 residues long. Trimming took 6 bases from V and 6 from J; bases not matched to a gene: 12. This chain's CDR3 is CASSAPVREGREQYF. CDR3 in DNA: TGTGCCAGCAGCGCCCCCGTGCGGGAGGGCCGCGAGCAGTACTTC.

The chain employs TRBV6-5 and TRBJ2-1; 8 bases match TRBD2. Germline V gene sequence: CDR1 MNHEY, CDR2 SVGAGI. Germline trimming cut 4 bases from V and 13 bases from J; bases unmatched to any gene: 6. This CDR3 spans 12 amino acids. CDR3 DNA: TGTGCCAGCAGTTTGCTAGCGGGCCCACAGTTCTTC. The encoded protein is CASSLLAGPQFF.

This clone occurred a few times. The gene calls are TRBV19 and TRBJ1-1, with D unclear. The length of the CDR3 is 14 residues. V was pared by 7 bases and J by 5 bases, with 17 bases between. Per the germline V gene, CDR1 is LNHDA and CDR2 is SQIVND (reference sequence). DNA for the CDR3: TGTGCCAGTATTCCGGGGAGTGAAGGAACTGAAGCTTTCTTT. Protein sequence: CASIPGSEGTEAFF.